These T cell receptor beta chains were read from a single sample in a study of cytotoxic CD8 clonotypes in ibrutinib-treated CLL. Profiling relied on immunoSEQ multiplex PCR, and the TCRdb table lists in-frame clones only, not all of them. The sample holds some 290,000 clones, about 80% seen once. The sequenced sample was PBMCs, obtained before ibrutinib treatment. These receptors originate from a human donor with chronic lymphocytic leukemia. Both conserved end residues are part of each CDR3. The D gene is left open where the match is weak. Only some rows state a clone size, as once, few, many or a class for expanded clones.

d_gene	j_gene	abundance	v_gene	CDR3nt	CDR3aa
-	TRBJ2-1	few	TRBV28	TGTGCCAGCAGTCCCCCTGTTGGGACCTACAATGAGCAGTTCTTC	CASSPPVGTYNEQFF
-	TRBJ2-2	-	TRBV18	TGTGCCAGCTCGTCATCACAGCCCACCGGGGAGCTGTTTTTT	CASSSSQPTGELFF
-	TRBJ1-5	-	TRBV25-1	TGTGCCAGCAGTGAAGGGGACTTTAACAATCAGCCCCAGCATTTT	CASSEGDFNNQPQHF
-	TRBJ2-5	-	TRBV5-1	TGCGCCAGCAGCTTGATCGGCGAGAGCAAGACCCAGTACTTC	CASSLIGESKTQYF
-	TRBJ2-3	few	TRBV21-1	TGTGCCAGCAGCCCCAAAAGCAGCTGCACAGATACGCAGTATTTT	CASSPKSSCTDTQYF
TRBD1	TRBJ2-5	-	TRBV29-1	TGCAGCGTTGAAACAGGGGGCGCTTTAGAGACCCAGTACTTC	CSVETGGALETQYF
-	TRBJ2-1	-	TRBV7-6	TGTGCCAGCAGCTTCACGGGATTGTCGTCTCCTGAGCAGTTCTTC	CASSFTGLSSPEQFF
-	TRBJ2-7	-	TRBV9	TGTGCCAGCAGCGTAGTCGGCGAGAACAACGAGCAGTACTTC	CASSVVGENNEQYF
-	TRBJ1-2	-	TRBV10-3	TGTGCCATCAGACCCAGGGATAGCTATGGCTACACCTTC	CAIRPRDSYGYTF
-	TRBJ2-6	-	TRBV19	TGTGCCAGTAGTACGTATAGAGGGAACTCTGGGGCCAACGTCCTGACTTTC	CASSTYRGNSGANVLTF
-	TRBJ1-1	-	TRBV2	TGTGCCAGCAGGGAACAGGAGAACACTGAAGCTTTCTTT	CASREQENTEAFF
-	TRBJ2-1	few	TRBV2	TGTGCCAGCAGCCAAAGGGGGTTCAATGAGCAGTTCTTC	CASSQRGFNEQFF
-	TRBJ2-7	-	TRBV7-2	TGTGCCAGCAGCTTAGCCGGCACTACAAGGGAGCAGTACTTC	CASSLAGTTREQYF
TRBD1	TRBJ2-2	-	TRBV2	TGTGCCATCTGGACAGGAGGCACCGGGGAGCTGTTTTTT	CAIWTGGTGELFF
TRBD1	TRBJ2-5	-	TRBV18	TGTGCCAGCTCACCCGTGACAGGGTTTGGAGAGACCCAGTACTTC	CASSPVTGFGETQYF
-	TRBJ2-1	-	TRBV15	TGTGCCACCCTCAAAGGTTACTGGGACCCGTGGGATGAGCAGTTCTTC	CATLKGYWDPWDEQFF
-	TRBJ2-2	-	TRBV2	TGTGCCAGCAGTGATCTGGCGCTGAACACCGGGGAGCTGTTTTTT	CASSDLALNTGELFF
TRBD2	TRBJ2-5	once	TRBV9	TGTGCCAGCAGCGACATAGCGGGATCGGAGACCCAGTACTTC	CASSDIAGSETQYF
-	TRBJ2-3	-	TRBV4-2	TGTGCCAGCAGCCAAGCGCAAGGTCCCGATACGCAGTATTTT	CASSQAQGPDTQYF
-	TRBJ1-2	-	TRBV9	TGTGCCAGCAGCGGACAGACGAGCAACTATGGCTACACCTTC	CASSGQTSNYGYTF
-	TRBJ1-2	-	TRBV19	TGTGCCAGCTGGGGAATAGAGAACTATGGCTACACCTTC	CASWGIENYGYTF
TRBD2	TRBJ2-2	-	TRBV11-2	TGTGCCAGCAGCCCAGCCAGCGGGAGTTATACCGGGGAGCTGTTTTTT	CASSPASGSYTGELFF
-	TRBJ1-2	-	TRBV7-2	TGTGCCAGCAGCCAAGGACATGGGGGGTATACTTCCTATGGCTACACCTTC	CASSQGHGGYTSYGYTF
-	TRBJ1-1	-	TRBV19	TGTGCCAGTAGTATGGAAGGGGCAAGGCCCCACCCCCGGGCTTTCTTT	CASSMEGARPHPRAFF
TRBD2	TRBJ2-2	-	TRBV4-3	TGCGCCAGCAGCCAACGGACTAGCGGGAATGGCGGGGAGCTGTTTTTT	CASSQRTSGNGGELFF
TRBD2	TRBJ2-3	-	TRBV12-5	TGTGCTAGTGGCCTGACTAGCGGGAGCGATACGCAGTATTTT	CASGLTSGSDTQYF
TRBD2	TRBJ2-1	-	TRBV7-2	TGTGCCAGCAGCTTAGCCTATTTGACAGGGACACTAGCGGGGACCTACAATGAGCAGTTCTTC	CASSLAYLTGTLAGTYNEQFF
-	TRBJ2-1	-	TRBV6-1	TGTGCCAGCACGTCGCGGGATCGCTCCAACAATGAGCAGTTCTTC	CASTSRDRSNNEQFF
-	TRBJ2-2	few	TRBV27	TGTGCCAGCACACAGAAGAACACCGGGGAGCTGTTTTTT	CASTQKNTGELFF